These 3 T cell receptor beta chains came from one sample sequenced in a study of patients and donors after allogeneic stem cell transplantation. TCRdb reprocessed the RT-PCR reads via MiXCR and lists one record per CDR3 protein. In the table there are about a million distinct CDR3 sequences, more than 15% of which are singletons. Sequences were obtained from blood, either unsorted or a sorted T cell fraction (not recorded which). The receptors shown here come from a human donor who was either an allogeneic HSCT recipient or a stem cell or donor lymphocyte infusion donor (not recorded which). It is not recorded whose cells these are; they may come from a transplant donor.

This clonotype was observed a handful of times. This CDR3 is missing its conserved last phenylalanine or tryptophan, likely due to a read error. V usage is TRBV4-3 and J usage is TRBJ2-5; 14 bases align to TRBD2. J lost 1 base, V lost 4 bases, and 5 bases had no gene match. The CDR3 sequence is 17 residues long. Germline values: CDR1 LGHNA, CDR2 YSLEER. CDR3 sequence reads: CASSRGLAGVTQETQYL. The CDR3 nucleotides read TGCGCCAGCAGCCGGGGACTAGCGGGGGTGACCCAAGAGACCCAGTACCTC.

V and J are TRBV7-8 and TRBJ1-1, with D unresolved. This CDR3 has 19 amino acids. Germline V lookup: CDR1 SGHVS, CDR2 FQNEAQ. Trimming removed 1 base from V and 0 bases from J, with 21 bases in between. The DNA of the CDR3 is TGTGCCAGCAGCTTAGAATGGGGTAGCCACACTCGTATGAACACTGAAGCTTTCTTT. Translating gives CASSLEWGSHTRMNTEAFF.

This clonotype came up many times. The chain links TRBV12-3 or TRBV12-4 to TRBJ2-1; 14 bases align to TRBD2. The CDR3 contains 16 residues. With V trimmed by 5 bases and J by 6 bases, 6 bases remained unmatched. CDR3 sequence reads: CASSARLAGGGNEQFF. CDR3 nucleotides: TGTGCCAGCAGTGCCCGACTAGCGGGGGGGGGCAATGAGCAGTTCTTC.